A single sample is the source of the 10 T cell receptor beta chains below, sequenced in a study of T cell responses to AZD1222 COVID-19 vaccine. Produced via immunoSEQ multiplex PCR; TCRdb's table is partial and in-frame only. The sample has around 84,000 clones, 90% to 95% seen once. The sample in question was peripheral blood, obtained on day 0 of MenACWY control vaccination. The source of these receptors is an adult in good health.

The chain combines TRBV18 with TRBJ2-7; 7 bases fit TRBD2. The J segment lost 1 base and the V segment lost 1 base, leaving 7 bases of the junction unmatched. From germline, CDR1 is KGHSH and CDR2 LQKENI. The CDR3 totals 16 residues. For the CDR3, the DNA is TGTGCCAGCTCACCACTGCCCGGGACTACTTCCTACGAGCAGTACTTC. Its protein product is CASSPLPGTTSYEQYF. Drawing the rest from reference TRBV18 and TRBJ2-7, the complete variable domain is NAGVMQNPRHLVRRRGQEARLRCSPMKGHSHVYWYRQLPEEGLKFMVYLQKENIIDESGMPKERFSAEFPKEGPSILRIQQVVRGDSAAYFCASSPLPGTTSYEQYFGPGTRLTVT.

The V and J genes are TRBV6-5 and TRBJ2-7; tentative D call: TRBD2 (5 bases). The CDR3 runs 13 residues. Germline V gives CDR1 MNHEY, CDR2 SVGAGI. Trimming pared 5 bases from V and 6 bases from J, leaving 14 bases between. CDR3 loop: CASSREFPSEQYF. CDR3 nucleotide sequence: TGTGCCAGCAGTAGGGAGTTTCCCAGCGAGCAGTACTTC.

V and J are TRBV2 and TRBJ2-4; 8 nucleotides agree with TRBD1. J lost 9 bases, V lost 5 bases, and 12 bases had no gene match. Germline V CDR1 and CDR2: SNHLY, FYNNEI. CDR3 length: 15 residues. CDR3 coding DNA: TGTGCCAGCAGTAAACCCACGACAGGGGCGGGCATTCAGTACTTC. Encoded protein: CASSKPTTGAGIQYF.

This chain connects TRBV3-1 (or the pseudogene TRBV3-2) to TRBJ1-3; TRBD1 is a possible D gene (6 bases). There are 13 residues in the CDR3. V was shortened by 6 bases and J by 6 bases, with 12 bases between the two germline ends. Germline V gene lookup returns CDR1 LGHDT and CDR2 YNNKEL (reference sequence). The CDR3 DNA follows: TGTGCCAGCAGAAGGGGGGGTGAAAACACCATATATTTT. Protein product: CASRRGGENTIYF.

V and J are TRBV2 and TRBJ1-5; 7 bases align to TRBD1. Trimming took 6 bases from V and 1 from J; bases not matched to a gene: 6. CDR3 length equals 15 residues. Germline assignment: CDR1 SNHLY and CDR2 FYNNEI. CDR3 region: CASRAGGLSNQPQHF. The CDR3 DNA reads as TGTGCCAGCAGGGCAGGGGGTTTGAGCAATCAGCCCCAGCATTTT.

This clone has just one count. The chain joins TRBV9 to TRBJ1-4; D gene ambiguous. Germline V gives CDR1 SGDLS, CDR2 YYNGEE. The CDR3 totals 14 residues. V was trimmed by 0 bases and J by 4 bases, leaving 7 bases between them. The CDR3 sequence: CASSVGRINEKLFF. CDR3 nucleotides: TGTGCCAGCAGCGTAGGACGGATTAATGAAAAACTGTTTTTT. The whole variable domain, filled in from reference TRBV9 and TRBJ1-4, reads DSGVTQTPKHLITATGQRVTLRCSPRSGDLSVYWYQQSLDQGLQFLIQYYNGEERAKGNILERFSAQQFPDLHSELNLSSLELGDSALYFCASSVGRINEKLFFGSGTQLSVL.

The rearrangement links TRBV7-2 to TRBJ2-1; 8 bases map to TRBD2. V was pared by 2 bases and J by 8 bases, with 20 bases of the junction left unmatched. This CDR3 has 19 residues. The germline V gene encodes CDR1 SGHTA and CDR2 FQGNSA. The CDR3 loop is CASSLPPGGGGYPWDEQFF. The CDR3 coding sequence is TGTGCCAGCAGCTTACCCCCGGGGGGCGGGGGGTACCCCTGGGATGAGCAGTTCTTC.

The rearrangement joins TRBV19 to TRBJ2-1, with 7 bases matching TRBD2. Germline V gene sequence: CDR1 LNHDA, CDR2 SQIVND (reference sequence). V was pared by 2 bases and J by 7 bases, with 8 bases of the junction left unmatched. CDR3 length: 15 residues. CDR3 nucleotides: TGTGCCAGTAGTATATCTCCGGGAGGCTTGAATGAGCAGTTCTTC. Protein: CASSISPGGLNEQFF.

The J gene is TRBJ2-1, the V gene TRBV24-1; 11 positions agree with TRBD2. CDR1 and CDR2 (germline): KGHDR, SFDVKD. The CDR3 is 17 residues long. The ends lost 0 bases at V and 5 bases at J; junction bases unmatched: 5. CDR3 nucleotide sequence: TGTGCCACCAGTGATTTGTCGGGACTAGCGGAGAACAATGAGCAGTTCTTC. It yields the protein CATSDLSGLAENNEQFF.

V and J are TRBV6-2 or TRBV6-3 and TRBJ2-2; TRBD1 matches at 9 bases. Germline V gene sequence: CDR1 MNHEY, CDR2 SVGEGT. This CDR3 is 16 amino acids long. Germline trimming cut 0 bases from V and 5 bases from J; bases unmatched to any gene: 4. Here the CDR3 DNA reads TGTGCCAGCAGTTACTCGGGACAGGGAGTAACCGGGGAGCTGTTTTTT. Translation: CASSYSGQGVTGELFF.